Listed below are T cell receptor beta chains from one sample, sequenced in a study of blood T cells in healthy people across ages. TCRdb re-called the 5' RACE reads through MiXCR, storing one row per CDR3 protein. The table lists 1.8 million or so distinct CDR3 sequences, about 39% of them singletons. The sample consisted of blood. These receptors originate from a human donor in good health. CDR3s include the opening cysteine and the closing phenylalanine or tryptophan. A D gene is named only where the DNA matches it firmly. Only some rows state a clone size, as once, few, many or a class for expanded clones.

>TRBJ2-2|.|.|TRBV20-1
TGCAGTGCTAGGTCGACGTCCGGGGAGCTGTTTTTT
CSARSTSGELFF
>TRBJ2-7|TRBD2|.|TRBV6-2/TRBV6-3
TGTGCCAGCGGGACTAGCTTGGCCGAGCAGTACTTC
CASGTSLAEQYF
>TRBJ2-7|.|many|TRBV28
TGTGCCAGCACCCACCAGGGGACATACGAGCAGTACTTC
CASTHQGTYEQYF
>TRBJ2-7|.|.|TRBV20-1
TGCAGTGCTAGACTTCCGGCACAGAGCTCCTACGAGCAGTACTTC
CSARLPAQSSYEQYF
>TRBJ1-1|.|.|TRBV6-2/TRBV6-3
TGTGCCAGCAATGAAGGGGACACCTACACTGAAGCTTTCTTT
CASNEGDTYTEAFF
>TRBJ2-7|.|once|TRBV9
TGTGCCAGCAGCGTAGGGGCAGGGCTAATATCCTACGAGCAGTACTTC
CASSVGAGLISYEQYF
>TRBJ2-5|.|.|TRBV29-1
TGCAGCGCCCGGGACCTATTGCGTACCCAGTACTTC
CSARDLLRTQYF
>TRBJ2-1|.|.|TRBV29-1
TGCAGCACCCGCCGGGGGTACAATGAGCAGTTCTTC
CSTRRGYNEQFF
>TRBJ2-3|.|many|TRBV29-1
TGCAGCGTTGAGCCAGGATCCACAGATACGCAGTATTTT
CSVEPGSTDTQYF
>TRBJ1-4|.|few|TRBV12-3/TRBV12-4
TGTGCCAGCAGTTTTACCTTGTTGGCAGAAAATGAAAAACTGTTTTTT
CASSFTLLAENEKLFF
>TRBJ2-4|.|.|TRBV6-5
TGTGCCAGCAGTTACACCCAAGAGGGGTACATTCAGTACTTC
CASSYTQEGYIQYF
>TRBJ1-2|.|.|TRBV29-1
TGCAGCGTTGAAGTGACAGTCAGCGGCTACACCTTC
CSVEVTVSGYTF
>TRBJ1-2|.|.|TRBV12-3/TRBV12-4
TGTGCCAGCAGTTTTTCGGGGGTTGATGGCTACACCTTC
CASSFSGVDGYTF
>TRBJ2-1|.|few|TRBV9
TGTGCCAGCAGCGAGAAGGCGGGGTGGGGCTACAATGAGCAGTTCTTC
CASSEKAGWGYNEQFF
>TRBJ2-7|TRBD2|.|TRBV7-2
TGTGCCAGCAGCTCTCAGCGGGGGGGCAGTAATTACGAGCAGTACTTC
CASSSQRGGSNYEQYF
>TRBJ2-7|.|.|TRBV2
TGTGCCAGCTTGCGGGGGCCCCAAGACGAGCAGTACTTC
CASLRGPQDEQYF
>TRBJ2-1|.|.|TRBV12-3/TRBV12-4
TGTGCCAGCAGTTGGGGGCGGGAGCCCTACAATGAGCAGTTCTTC
CASSWGREPYNEQFF
>TRBJ2-1|.|once|TRBV27
TGTGCCAGCAGTTCAACGGCAGCATCAACCTCCTACAATGAGCAGTTCTTC
CASSSTAASTSYNEQFF
>TRBJ2-7|TRBD1|.|TRBV14
TGTGCCAGCAGCTTGGGACAGTTTCCTGGCGAGCAGTACTTC
CASSLGQFPGEQYF
>TRBJ2-1|.|.|TRBV19
TGTGCCAGTAGTGGTCCGAGATGGAATGAGCAGTTCTTC
CASSGPRWNEQFF
>TRBJ2-1|.|.|TRBV20-1
TGCAGTGCTAGGGCTGCGGGGGCCAGCTCCTACAATGAGCAGTTCTTC
CSARAAGASSYNEQFF
>TRBJ2-6|.|.|TRBV20-1
TGCAGTGCCGGGGCCCCTGGGGCCAACGTCCTGACTTTC
CSAGAPGANVLTF
>TRBJ1-1|.|.|TRBV7-2
TGTGCCAGCAGCTTAGTGATAATGGCAGCTGAAGCTTTCTTT
CASSLVIMAAEAFF
>TRBJ1-2|TRBD1|.|TRBV6-6
TGTGCCAGCAGTTACAGGGGGCAGAATGGCTACACCTTC
CASSYRGQNGYTF
>TRBJ2-1|.|many|TRBV6-2/TRBV6-3
TGTGCCAGCAGTTACGATTGGGGCAATGAGCAGTTCTTC
CASSYDWGNEQFF
>TRBJ2-7|.|.|TRBV7-9
TGTGCCAGCAGCTTACATCAGGGAACCTACGAGCAGTACTTC
CASSLHQGTYEQYF
>TRBJ2-1|.|few|TRBV29-1
TGCAGCGGGGGGCCATACAATGAGCAGTTCTTC
CSGGPYNEQFF
>TRBJ1-2|.|.|TRBV4-1
TGCGCCAGCAGCCCCGGGATGGGGGACGGATATGGCTACACCTTC
CASSPGMGDGYGYTF